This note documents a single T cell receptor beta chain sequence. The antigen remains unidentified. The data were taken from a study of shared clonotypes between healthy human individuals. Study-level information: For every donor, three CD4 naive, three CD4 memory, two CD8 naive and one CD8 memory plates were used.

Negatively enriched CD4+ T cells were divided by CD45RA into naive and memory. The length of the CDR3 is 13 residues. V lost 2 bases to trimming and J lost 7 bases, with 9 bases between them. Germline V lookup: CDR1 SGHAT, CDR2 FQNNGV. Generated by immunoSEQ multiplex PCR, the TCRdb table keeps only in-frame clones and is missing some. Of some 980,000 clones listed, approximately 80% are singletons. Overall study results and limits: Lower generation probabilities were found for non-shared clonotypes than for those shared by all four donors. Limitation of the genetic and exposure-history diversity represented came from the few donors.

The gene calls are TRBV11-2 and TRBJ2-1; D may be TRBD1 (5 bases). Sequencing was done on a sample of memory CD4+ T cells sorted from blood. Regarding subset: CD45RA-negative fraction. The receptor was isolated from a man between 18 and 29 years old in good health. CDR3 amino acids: CASSLSGMNEQFF. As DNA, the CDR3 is TGTGCCAGCAGCTTATCAGGGATGAATGAGCAGTTCTTC.